This TCR beta chain came from a study of OX40 agonist ivuxolimab in advanced cancers. The data were produced by immunoSEQ multiplex PCR, yet TCRdb's version contains in-frame clones alone and is incomplete. The table has more than 50,000 clones, roughly 93% seen once; the top ten hold roughly 19%. The CDR3 consists of 12 residues. CDR1 MNHNS and CDR2 SASEGT come from the germline V gene. V shed 6 bases and J shed 7 bases, with 13 bases lying between them. The chain joins TRBV6-1 to TRBJ2-7, with D hard to call. This specimen consisted of CD4+ or CD8+ T cells sorted from blood, obtained in a trial of the OX40 agonist ivuxolimab. This TCR was recovered from an adult with an advanced solid tumor such as melanoma, head and neck, liver or kidney cancer. The CDR3, as DNA: TGTGCCAGCAGCCATCTGGTGAGAGAGCAGTACTTC. This translates into CASSHLVREQYF.